A single T cell receptor beta chain is shown here with its context. Its matching antigen is unknown. The CDR3 runs 17 residues. V lost 0 bases and J lost 6, with 19 bases in between. Germline assignment: CDR1 SGHDN and CDR2 FVKESK. Using 200 ng DNA, 32,000 or so T cell genomes, the sorted-subset replicate PCRs were run. Measured with immunoSEQ multiplex PCR; TCRdb has only the in-frame clones, and not every one. The repertoire holds a few hundred thousand clones, with roughly 70% as singletons. This specimen comes from a study of shared clonotypes between healthy human individuals. General study results and limits: With four donors compared, 4.5% to 6.5% of naive CD4 clonotypes were shared. A generally larger estimated richness was seen in naive subsets than in memory subsets.

The specimen was memory CD4+ T cells sorted from blood. Stated subset: CD45RA-negative fraction. The clonotype originates from a man aged 30 to 45 in good health. V is TRBV14 and J is TRBJ2-3; D might be TRBD1 or TRBD2, each matching 5 bases. The DNA for the CDR3 is TGTGCCAGCAGCCAAGATAAGGGGCCCTGGGGGACGGATACGCAGTATTTT. Translating it yields CASSQDKGPWGTDTQYF. Looking up the rest from reference TRBV14 and TRBJ2-3 gives the full variable domain: EAGVTQFPSHSVIEKGQTVTLRCDPISGHDNLYWYRRVMGKEIKFLLHFVKESKQDESGMPNNRFLAERTGGTYSTLKVQPAELEDSGVYFCASSQDKGPWGTDTQYFGPGTRLTVL.